This is a list of T cell receptor beta chains from one sample in a study of T cell responses to AZD1222 COVID-19 vaccine. TCRdb keeps only in-frame clones here, not all; method: immunoSEQ multiplex PCR. Among 110,000 or so clones listed, about 86% were seen once. Sequencing used peripheral blood, obtained 28 days after the second AZD1222 dose. The receptor source for this set is an adult who received the AZD1222 COVID-19 vaccine. Both conserved end residues are part of each CDR3. D genes are given only for firm matches. Clone size is given for some rows only: seen once, a few or many times, or a class if the clone is expanded.

clone size	V gene	J gene	D gene	CDR3 protein	CDR3 DNA
NA	TRBV24-1	TRBJ2-1	NA	CATSYSNSYNEQFF	TGTGCCACCAGTTATAGTAACTCCTACAATGAGCAGTTCTTC
NA	TRBV4-1	TRBJ1-1	NA	CATKEGRGKVNTEAFF	TGCGCCACCAAAGAGGGCCGCGGGAAGGTGAACACTGAAGCTTTCTTT
NA	TRBV7-2	TRBJ2-7	NA	CASSLERTAGQYF	TGTGCCAGCAGCTTAGAGCGGACAGCCGGGCAGTACTTC
NA	TRBV14	TRBJ1-1	NA	CASSQEAGNTEAFF	TGTGCCAGCAGCCAAGAGGCGGGGAACACTGAAGCTTTCTTT
NA	TRBV19	TRBJ2-3	NA	CASSSRKTDTQYF	TGTGCCAGTAGTAGCAGGAAAACAGATACGCAGTATTTT
NA	TRBV11-2	TRBJ1-1	NA	CASSPTRGDTEAFF	TGTGCCAGCAGCCCTACAAGAGGCGACACTGAAGCTTTCTTT
NA	TRBV18	TRBJ2-5	TRBD1	CASSPTGEETQYF	TGTGCCAGCTCACCGACAGGGGAAGAGACCCAGTACTTC
NA	TRBV3-1/TRBV3-2	TRBJ1-6	NA	CASTPGWGTKALHF	TGTGCCAGCACCCCGGGTTGGGGGACAAAGGCCCTCCACTTT
NA	TRBV3-1/TRBV3-2	TRBJ2-5	TRBD1	CASSQAGTGRPQETQYF	TGTGCCAGCAGCCAAGCCGGGACAGGCCGACCCCAAGAGACCCAGTACTTC
NA	TRBV11-3	TRBJ1-5	NA	CGRGVSNQPQHF	TGTGGTAGGGGGGTAAGCAATCAGCCCCAGCATTTT
NA	TRBV4-3	TRBJ1-2	NA	CASSPFSRVGGYTF	TGCGCCAGCAGCCCTTTCAGCAGGGTAGGTGGCTACACCTTC
NA	TRBV5-6	TRBJ2-7	TRBD2	CASTGGGRLHEQYF	TGTGCCAGCACCGGCGGGGGGCGTCTCCACGAGCAGTACTTC
NA	TRBV7-9	TRBJ1-2	NA	CASSYRDGDAGYTF	TGTGCCAGCAGCTACCGGGACGGGGATGCTGGCTACACCTTC
NA	TRBV6-6	TRBJ1-1	NA	CASSSTRGGNTEAFF	TGTGCCAGCAGTTCCACCCGGGGGGGGAACACTGAAGCTTTCTTT
NA	TRBV5-1	TRBJ1-6	TRBD1	CASSLGQGWNSPLHF	TGCGCCAGCAGCTTGGGACAGGGTTGGAATTCACCCCTCCACTTT
NA	TRBV7-9	TRBJ2-7	NA	CASSPAVSAGAYEQYF	TGTGCCAGCAGCCCCGCAGTTAGTGCAGGGGCCTACGAGCAGTACTTC
NA	TRBV11-3	TRBJ1-5	TRBD1	CASSLGGTGDPF	TGTGCCAGCAGCTTAGGCGGGACAGGGGATCCTTTT
NA	TRBV28	TRBJ1-1	NA	CASSLWGAQVTEAFF	TGTGCCAGCAGTTTATGGGGGGCGCAGGTCACTGAAGCTTTCTTT
NA	TRBV20-1	TRBJ2-5	NA	CSASSGEETQYF	TGCAGTGCTAGTTCGGGGGAAGAGACCCAGTACTTC
once	TRBV21-1	TRBJ2-1	NA	CASSKEGGNEQFF	TGTGCCAGCAGCAAGGAGGGGGGCAATGAGCAGTTCTTC
NA	TRBV19	TRBJ1-4	NA	CASSIGGLRAEKLFF	TGTGCCAGTAGTATAGGGGGCCTTAGGGCTGAAAAACTGTTTTTT
NA	TRBV24-1	TRBJ2-7	TRBD1	CATSDPQGAGNEQYF	TGTGCCACCAGTGACCCCCAGGGGGCCGGAAACGAGCAGTACTTC
once	TRBV7-3	TRBJ2-6	NA	CASSPSLLRGRLGSGANVLTF	TGTGCCAGCAGCCCGTCGCTACTTCGAGGGAGGCTGGGCTCTGGGGCCAACGTCCTGACTTTC
few	TRBV6-2/TRBV6-3	TRBJ1-5	NA	CASSHSWGHQPQHF	TGTGCCAGCAGTCACTCATGGGGGCATCAGCCCCAGCATTTT
NA	TRBV4-3	TRBJ1-2	NA	CASSQDRAGGGRYGYTF	TGCGCCAGCAGCCAAGATCGGGCAGGAGGAGGACGCTATGGCTACACCTTC
NA	TRBV7-2	TRBJ1-1	NA	CASSSWGGVGTEAFF	TGTGCCAGCAGCAGCTGGGGGGGTGTGGGAACTGAAGCTTTCTTT
NA	TRBV6-2/TRBV6-3	TRBJ2-7	NA	CASSYASGISYEQYF	TGTGCCAGCAGTTACGCTTCAGGGATCTCCTACGAGCAGTACTTC
NA	TRBV6-2/TRBV6-3	TRBJ2-3	NA	CASSYSGRGNTDTQYF	TGTGCCAGCAGTTACTCGGGCCGAGGGAACACAGATACGCAGTATTTT
NA	TRBV2	TRBJ2-3	TRBD2	CASRLTSGRTDTQYF	TGTGCCAGCAGATTGACTAGCGGCCGCACAGATACGCAGTATTTT
NA	TRBV7-2	TRBJ1-2	NA	CASSLSGLYGYTF	TGTGCCAGCAGCTTATCGGGGCTCTATGGCTACACCTTC
once	TRBV30	TRBJ2-1	TRBD2	CAWTGGTSGGFDEQFF	TGTGCCTGGACCGGAGGGACTAGCGGGGGCTTTGATGAGCAGTTCTTC
NA	TRBV5-1	TRBJ1-3	TRBD1	CASSGEDRDAGNTIYF	TGCGCCAGCAGCGGGGAGGACAGGGACGCTGGAAACACCATATATTTT
NA	TRBV30	TRBJ1-1	NA	CAWGVGYGEAFF	TGTGCCTGGGGAGTAGGTTACGGTGAAGCTTTCTTT
NA	TRBV3-1/TRBV3-2	TRBJ2-1	TRBD1	CASSQTGSEEQFF	TGTGCCAGCAGCCAGACAGGGTCAGAGGAGCAGTTCTTC
NA	TRBV6-2/TRBV6-3	TRBJ2-3	NA	CASSYSASSDTQYF	TGTGCCAGCAGTTACTCAGCTAGTTCAGATACGCAGTATTTT
NA	TRBV19	TRBJ1-1	TRBD1	CASSMTGAGTEAFF	TGTGCCAGTAGTATGACAGGGGCGGGCACTGAAGCTTTCTTT
once	TRBV6-1	TRBJ2-3	TRBD1	CASSEAKGQGRSDTQYF	TGTGCCAGCAGTGAAGCGAAGGGACAGGGTAGGTCAGATACGCAGTATTTT